This T cell receptor (beta chain) was found in a study of T-cell memory formation after mild COVID-19. This clonotype has a count of ten or more. Its specificity is not known. MiXCR was run by TCRdb on the 5' RACE reads, yielding one entry per CDR3 protein. Among 250,000 or so distinct CDR3 sequences listed, roughly a tenth were seen once. The germline V and J ends were trimmed by 1 base and 3 bases, with 10 bases remaining between them. Looked up from germline, CDR1 is SGHRS and CDR2 is YFSETQ. The CDR3 has 14 amino acids. Study results and caveats: Prior to infection, memory already included some responding clones, suggesting cross-reactive memory joined. Contracting CD4+ clones lay largely in CM and EM, with CD8+ ones residing in EMRA.

The chain employs TRBV5-1 and TRBJ1-1; D may be TRBD1 (5 bases). The specimen was PBMCs or a T cell subset sorted from them (not recorded which). The sequence derives from a man younger than 30 who had mild COVID-19 (a few samples of this study predate the infection). Cell type and time point are not known. In DNA form, the CDR3 reads TGCGCCAGCAGCTTGCAGGGCCTTCACACTGAAGCTTTCTTT. Translating it yields CASSLQGLHTEAFF. Full variable domain (remainder filled in from reference TRBV5-1 and TRBJ1-1): KAGVTQTPRYLIKTRGQQVTLSCSPISGHRSVSWYQQTPGQGLQFLFEYFSETQRNKGNFPGRFSGRQFSNSRSEMNVSTLELGDSALYLCASSLQGLHTEAFFGQGTRLTVV.